A single sample is the source of the 8 T cell receptor beta chains below, sequenced in a study of regulatory T cells in long-lasting Graves disease. As to time point: persistent/refractory GD, antithyroid drugs over 5 years with positive TRAb. PBMC RNA was the source of the TCR library. Construction of TCR beta libraries relied on iRepertoire HTBI primers and on Arm-PCR targeting CDR3 regions. One entry per CDR3 protein results from TCRdb running MiXCR on the multiplex PCR reads. The sample carries around 460,000 distinct CDR3 sequences, about a fifth recorded once. This specimen was peripheral blood mononuclear cells (PBMCs), taken when the disease was refractory, from a patient treated with antithyroid drugs. The receptors derive from a female donor with Graves disease.

This clonotype has a count of ten or more. This chain joins TRBV12-3 or TRBV12-4 and TRBJ2-5; a possible D gene is TRBD2 (5 bases). V lost 1 base and J 13 bases, leaving 16 bases between the germline ends. The CDR3 runs 13 residues. The CDR3: CASSLGSWERTYF. CDR3 nucleotides: TGTGCCAGCAGTTTAGGGTCGTGGGAGCGTACGTACTTC.

This clonotype appeared a few times. The V call is TRBV11-2, the J call TRBJ2-2, with 9 bases aligning to TRBD2. J gave up 3 bases and V 4 bases, and 6 bases lay outside the gene matches. This CDR3 spans 16 amino acids. Germline V gene data show CDR1 as SGHAT and CDR2 as FQNNGV. This CDR3 is CASSYTSGRYTGELFF. Here the CDR3 DNA reads TGTGCCAGCAGCTACACTAGCGGGCGGTACACCGGGGAGCTGTTTTTT.

In its sample, this clonotype was seen many times. This chain links TRBV28 with TRBJ2-5, with D possibly called TRBD1 or TRBD2 (7 bases each). Germline V lookup: CDR1 MDHEN, CDR2 SYDVKM. The CDR3 is made up of 15 amino acids. Trimming stripped 1 base from V and 5 bases from J, with 14 bases between. Here the CDR3 reads CASSLSQGGLETQYF. The DNA of the CDR3 is TGTGCCAGCAGTTTATCGCAGGGGGGGTTGGAGACCCAGTACTTC. Combining the CDR3 with reference TRBV28 and TRBJ2-5 gives the whole variable domain DVKVTQSSRYLVKRTGEKVFLECVQDMDHENMFWYRQDPGLGLRLIYFSYDVKMKEKGDIPEGYSVSREKKERFSLILESASTNQTSMYLCASSLSQGGLETQYFGPGTRLLVL.

The sample holds many counts of this clonotype. The chain carries TRBV11-3 and TRBJ1-1; D might be TRBD1 (6 bases). The CDR3 sequence is 14 residues long. The V and J ends lost 7 bases and 0 bases respectively, with 12 bases between them. The V gene's germline CDR1 is SGHNT and CDR2 YENEEA. The DNA for the CDR3 is TGTGCCAGCACCGAAAGGGGGGTGAACACTGAAGCTTTCTTT. It yields the protein CASTERGVNTEAFF.

Only a few counts were recorded for this clonotype. V usage is TRBV3-1 and J usage is TRBJ1-5; 8 nucleotides match TRBD1. Germline values: CDR1 LGHDT, CDR2 YNNKEL (reference sequence). The V gene end was trimmed by 4 bases and the J gene end by 5 bases; junction bases not matched to a gene: 10. The CDR3 loop spans 16 amino acids. The CDR3 loop is CASSPFGQGADQPQHF. The CDR3 DNA sequence: TGTGCCAGCAGCCCTTTTGGGCAGGGGGCGGATCAGCCCCAGCATTTT.

This clonotype was counted between two and nine times. The CDR3 coding sequence is TGTGCCGTCGGGACAGGGTACCAAGAGACCCAGTACTTC. Amino acid sequence: CAVGTGYQETQYF. The V call is TRBV10-3, the J call TRBJ2-5; 9 bases line up with TRBD1. Unmatched junction bases numbered 4, after V lost 11 bases and J lost 0 bases. This CDR3 contains 13 residues. The germline V gene encodes CDR1 ENHRY and CDR2 SYGVKD.

This clonotype was seen at least ten times. The chain combines TRBV6-1 with TRBJ2-7; 12 bases align to TRBD2. In germline, CDR1 is MNHNS, CDR2 SASEGT. Losses at the gene ends were 6 bases for V and 6 bases for J; bases not matched to a gene: 6. This CDR3 comprises 14 residues. CDR3: CASRTSGSLGEQYF. In nucleotides, the CDR3 is TGTGCCAGCAGGACTAGCGGGAGTCTCGGCGAGCAGTACTTC.

This clonotype was seen more than once but under ten times. CDR3 in amino acids: CSARGLDRGRNSPLHF. The CDR3 DNA sequence: TGCAGTGCTAGGGGCCTCGACAGGGGCAGAAATTCACCCCTCCACTTT. The V gene is TRBV20-1, the J gene TRBJ1-6, with TRBD1 matching 8 bases. CDR3 length: 16 amino acids. V lost 3 bases to trimming and J lost 7 bases; unmatched junction nucleotides: 11. Germline-derived CDR1 and CDR2 are DFQATT and SNEGSKA (reference sequence).